This entry lists 19 T cell receptor beta chains sequenced from one sample in a study of technical replicates of blood from a few donors. Libraries were prepared by immunoSEQ multiplex PCR; TCRdb keeps only in-frame clonotypes and omits some of them. Here the sample spans under 65,000 clones, about 90% being singletons. The sample taken for sequencing was PBMCs. All receptors derive from a human donor in good health. Some clones in this sample may be carry-over from other donors' samples.

This clone was observed a single time. This rearrangement joins TRBV25-1 to TRBJ1-1; a possible D gene is TRBD1 (5 bases). V was shortened by 3 bases and J by 0 bases, with 8 bases between the two germline ends. Looked up from germline, CDR1 is MGHDK and CDR2 is SYGVNS. This CDR3 region has 14 residues. The DNA of the CDR3 is TGTGCCAGCAGTGAGACAGCGATGAACACTGAAGCTTTCTTT. Translating it yields CASSETAMNTEAFF.

The V gene is TRBV7-2, the J gene TRBJ2-3, with a possible D match to TRBD2 (5 bases). The ends were cut back, 8 bases at V and 0 bases at J, with 15 bases in the middle. CDR3 size: 15 residues. Germline V gene data show CDR1 as SGHTA and CDR2 as FQGNSA. CDR3 bases: TGTGCCAGCCGTCCCGAGGGCTATAGCACAGATACGCAGTATTTT. Its protein is CASRPEGYSTDTQYF.

The chain recombines TRBV12-2 with TRBJ2-3; the D call of TRBD2 is as the table states it, not checked on the DNA. TRBV12-2 is a known pseudogene. This CDR3 has 16 residues. The CDR3 sequence: CASRSRTSGSTDTQYF. The CDR3, as DNA: TGTGCAAGTCGCAGCCGGACTAGCGGATCGACAGATACGCAGTATTTT.

This sequence joins TRBV6-1 and TRBJ1-1, with a possible D match to TRBD1 (5 bases). Trimming stripped 3 bases from V and 7 bases from J, with 15 bases between. Germline V gives CDR1 MNHNS, CDR2 SASEGT. This CDR3 comprises 14 residues. The chain's CDR3 is CASSDYRGEGEAFF. The CDR3 DNA reads as TGTGCCAGCAGTGACTACCGAGGGGAGGGTGAAGCTTTCTTT.

The chain couples TRBV4-3 to TRBJ2-1; 10 bases map to TRBD2. J lost 4 bases, V lost 3 bases, and 6 bases had no gene match. Germline values: CDR1 LGHNA, CDR2 YSLEER. The CDR3 has 16 amino acids. CDR3 protein: CASSQGLASRYNEQFF. CDR3 nucleotides: TGCGCCAGCAGCCAGGGACTAGCGAGCCGATACAATGAGCAGTTCTTC.

The V and J genes are TRBV5-1 and TRBJ1-2, with 7 bases identical to TRBD1. The J segment lost 0 bases and the V segment lost 4 bases, leaving 3 bases of the junction unmatched. This CDR3 contains 14 residues. Germline CDR1 is SGHRS and CDR2 is YFSETQ. CDR3 loop: CASSLRGTNYGYTF. In nucleotides, the CDR3 is TGCGCCAGCAGCCTCAGGGGGACTAACTATGGCTACACCTTC.

In its sample, this clone was seen a few times. The chain employs TRBV19 and TRBJ2-7, with 7 bases that match TRBD2. The CDR3 is 14 residues long. Germline V gene data show CDR1 as LNHDA and CDR2 as SQIVND (reference sequence). V lost 2 bases, J lost 2 bases, and 3 bases stayed unmatched. The CDR3 bases are TGTGCCAGTAGTATACGGGGGAGGGCCTACGAGCAGTACTTC. Protein product: CASSIRGRAYEQYF.

J is TRBJ2-3 and V is TRBV7-3, with TRBD2 matching 9 bases. The CDR3 length is 15 residues. Losses at the gene ends were 5 bases for V and 2 bases for J; bases not matched to a gene: 5. Germline loops: CDR1 SGHTA, CDR2 FQGTGA. This CDR3 is CASSRSGGITDTQYF. The CDR3 region has the DNA TGTGCCAGCAGCCGGAGCGGGGGGATCACAGATACGCAGTATTTT.

The chain is built from TRBV7-3 and TRBJ2-3; D might be TRBD2 (5 bases). CDR1 and CDR2 from the germline V gene are SGHTA and FQGTGA. The CDR3 has 14 amino acids. Trimming pared 5 bases from V and 4 bases from J, leaving 13 bases between. CDR3 sequence (DNA): TGTGCCAGCAGCCGGAGCGGAGTCGCAGATACGCAGTATTTT. Its translation: CASSRSGVADTQYF.

This rearrangement joins TRBV7-6 to TRBJ2-1, with 9 bases lining up with TRBD2. Germline V gives CDR1 SGHVS, CDR2 FNYEAQ. This CDR3 is built from 16 residues. With V trimmed by 5 bases and J by 4 bases, 9 bases remained unmatched. The DNA for the CDR3 is TGTGCCAGCAGCCCTCTAGCGGGATTGGGGTACAATGAGCAGTTCTTC. This translates into CASSPLAGLGYNEQFF.

The DNA for the CDR3 is TGTGCCAGCAGTAGAGGACAGGGAGATTCACCCCTCCACTTT. Its translation is CASSRGQGDSPLHF. This chain links TRBV6-1 with TRBJ1-6; 8 bases align to TRBD1. Germline V gene sequence: CDR1 MNHNS, CDR2 SASEGT. After removal of 5 bases from V and 8 bases from J, the junction contained 5 bases not matched to a gene. The CDR3 is 14 residues long.

This clone was seen a single time. This sequence joins TRBV7-8 and TRBJ2-1; D is possibly TRBD1 (5 bases). V was shortened by 3 bases and J by 7 bases, with 7 bases between the two germline ends. This CDR3 region has 12 residues. Germline lookup yields CDR1 SGHVS and CDR2 FQNEAQ. The CDR3 DNA reads TGTGCCAGCAGCTTGCAGGGTAATGAGCAGTTCTTC. It codes for CASSLQGNEQFF. Variable domain in full (rest from reference TRBV7-8 and TRBJ2-1): GAGVSQSPRYKVAKRGQDVALRCDPISGHVSLFWYQQALGQGPEFLTYFQNEAQLDKSGLPSDRFFAERPEGSVSTLKIQRTQQEDSAVYLCASSLQGNEQFFGPGTRLTVL.

The chain uses TRBV6-5 and TRBJ1-5; D gene ambiguous. CDR1 and CDR2 from the germline V gene are MNHEY and SVGAGI. V lost 5 bases and J 3 bases, leaving 14 bases between the germline ends. The CDR3 has 15 amino acids. In DNA form, the CDR3 reads TGTGCCAGCAGTGCCTGGGGAGGACCCAATCAGCCCCAGCATTTT. This encodes CASSAWGGPNQPQHF.

This CDR3 is CASSSPGGGIHYEQYF. The CDR3 region has the DNA TGTGCCAGCAGTTCGCCGGGAGGGGGAATCCACTACGAGCAGTACTTC. The rearrangement joins TRBV28 to TRBJ2-7; 8 nucleotides line up with TRBD2. Per the germline V gene, CDR1 is MDHEN and CDR2 is SYDVKM. This CDR3 contains 16 residues. The trim removed 4 bases at V and 3 bases at J, leaving 11 bases unmatched.

The J gene is TRBJ2-3, the V gene TRBV10-2; 9 bases align to TRBD2. V lost 6 bases, J lost 6 bases, and 10 bases stayed unmatched. CDR3 length: 15 residues. Germline V gene lookup returns CDR1 WSHSY and CDR2 SAAADI. The CDR3 sequence: CASSYIAGVADTQYF. The CDR3 coding sequence is TGCGCCAGCAGCTACATAGCGGGGGTCGCCGATACGCAGTATTTT.

This sequence joins TRBV30 and TRBJ1-4; no reliable D call. The CDR3 loop spans 11 amino acids. The germline CDR1 and CDR2 sequences are GTSNPN and SVGIG (reference sequence). V was pared by 5 bases and J by 4 bases, with 5 bases between. CDR3 DNA: TGTGCCTGGTCCTATAATGAAAAACTGTTTTTT. Translating it yields CAWSYNEKLFF.

V and J are TRBV9 and TRBJ2-1; possibly TRBD2 for D (5 bases). The CDR3 has 17 amino acids. The V end lost 4 bases, the J end lost 0 bases, and 17 bases lay between the germline ends. Germline CDR1 reads SGDLS; CDR2 reads YYNGEE. The CDR3: CASSLGGWASSYNEQFF. For the CDR3, the DNA is TGTGCCAGCAGCTTAGGCGGGTGGGCCAGCTCCTACAATGAGCAGTTCTTC.

The V gene is TRBV5-6, the J gene TRBJ1-2; D gene unclear. Trimming cost V 1 base and J 2 bases, with 6 bases left between them. CDR1 SGHDT and CDR2 YYEEEE come from the germline V gene. The CDR3 extends over 13 amino acids. This CDR3 is CASSLPRNYGYTF. The DNA for the CDR3 is TGTGCCAGCAGCTTGCCCAGGAACTATGGCTACACCTTC. The variable domain in full, with the rest retrieved from reference TRBV5-6 and TRBJ1-2, is DAGVTQSPTHLIKTRGQQVTLRCSPKSGHDTVSWYQQALGQGPQFIFQYYEEEERQRGNFPDRFSGHQFPNYSSELNVNALLLGDSALYLCASSLPRNYGYTFGSGTRLTVV.

The V and J genes are TRBV6-5 and TRBJ2-3; 9 bases agree with TRBD1. This CDR3 is 15 amino acids long. Germline-derived CDR1 and CDR2 are MNHEY and SVGAGI. Trimming cost V 6 bases and J 5 bases; bases outside gene matches: 9. The CDR3 region is CASSPRDRALDTQYF. The CDR3, as DNA: TGTGCCAGCAGCCCCCGGGACAGGGCGCTAGATACGCAGTATTTT.